This T cell receptor beta chain originates from a study of T-cell memory formation after mild COVID-19. The V gene's germline CDR1 is ENHRY and CDR2 SYGVKD. The CDR3 length is 14 residues. V shed 5 bases, J shed 1 base, and the junction held 2 bases outside the gene matches. TCRdb re-called the 5' RACE reads with MiXCR, one entry per CDR3 protein. There are 150,000 or so distinct CDR3 sequences in the sample; approximately 10% occur only once, and roughly 3.8% lies in the top ten. This clonotype was observed many times. This chain joins TRBV10-3 and TRBJ1-1; 9 bases line up with TRBD1. The sequenced sample consisted of PBMCs or a T cell subset sorted from them (not recorded which). This TCR was recovered from a man aged 18-30 years who had mild COVID-19 (a few samples of this study predate the infection). Cell type and time point are not known. CDR3 loop: CAISRDRANTEAFF. In DNA form, the CDR3 reads TGTGCCATCAGTCGGGACAGGGCGAACACTGAAGCTTTCTTT.